The 10 T cell receptor beta chains in this list originate from one sample, sequenced in a study of T cells after yellow fever vaccination. TCRdb called the 5' RACE reads again in MiXCR, with one record for every CDR3 protein. The sample has around 320,000 distinct CDR3 sequences; around 10% are singletons. Sequenced material: CD4+ T cells sorted from PBMCs, taken 45 days after the yellow fever booster vaccination. The receptors here all came from a man aged 18 to 29 who received the YFV17D yellow fever vaccine.

This clonotype was observed a few times. This chain uses TRBV6-5 with TRBJ1-5, with D perhaps TRBD1 (5 bases). This CDR3 has 16 residues. The germline CDR1 and CDR2 sequences are MNHEY and SVGAGI. V was cut by 6 bases and J by 2 bases, with 17 bases left in between. The DNA for the CDR3 is TGTGCCAGCAGCCCCGGGGACCGAGGGGGCAATCAGCCCCAGCATTTT. Translation: CASSPGDRGGNQPQHF.

The J gene is TRBJ2-5, the V gene TRBV9, with no clear D. Germline assignment: CDR1 SGDLS and CDR2 YYNGEE. Trimming shortened V by 0 bases and J by 4 bases, and 16 bases separated the two germline ends. CDR3 size: 16 residues. The CDR3: CASSVATGRTGETQYF. Here the CDR3 DNA reads TGTGCCAGCAGCGTAGCTACGGGCAGGACGGGAGAGACCCAGTACTTC.

The gene calls are TRBV20-1 and TRBJ2-3; D is unresolved. Trimming left V 0 bases short and J 0 bases short, with 13 bases between. Germline V lookup: CDR1 DFQATT, CDR2 SNEGSKA (reference sequence). The CDR3 contains 16 residues. The chain's CDR3 is CSAREGSTFSTDTQYF. Written as DNA, the CDR3 is TGCAGTGCTAGAGAGGGGTCAACATTTAGCACAGATACGCAGTATTTT.

This clonotype was detected only a few times. The rearrangement uses TRBV5-6 and TRBJ2-3; D is unresolved. Germline-derived CDR1 and CDR2 are SGHDT and YYEEEE. With 7 bases removed from V and 8 bases from J, the gap between germline ends came to 8 bases. The CDR3 has 10 amino acids. Here the CDR3 reads CASGEATQYF. As DNA, the CDR3 is TGTGCCAGCGGCGAGGCTACGCAGTATTTT.

There are a few counts of this clonotype. The chain employs TRBV7-9 and TRBJ2-5, with 10 bases that match TRBD2. The CDR3 is 15 residues long. J was trimmed by 5 bases and V by 1 base; bases with no gene match: 4. Germline V gives CDR1 SEHNR, CDR2 FQNEAQ (reference sequence). The CDR3 nucleotides read TGTGCCAGCAGCTTAGTCACTAGCGGGACTGAGACCCAGTACTTC. This gives the protein CASSLVTSGTETQYF.

The rearrangement uses TRBV7-8 and TRBJ1-1, with D perhaps TRBD1 (5 bases). Trimming took off 0 bases at V and 6 bases at J, with 11 bases between the two ends. Germline V gives CDR1 SGHVS, CDR2 FQNEAQ. The CDR3 loop spans 14 amino acids. Written as DNA, the CDR3 is TGTGCCAGCAGCTTAGCACCCCTAGGGGCTGAAGCTTTCTTT. This encodes CASSLAPLGAEAFF.

At least ten counts were recorded for this clonotype. The chain carries TRBV4-3 and TRBJ1-2, with 9 bases fitting TRBD1. CDR3 length: 14 amino acids. The ends lost 0 bases at V and 4 bases at J; junction bases unmatched: 0. Germline V gives CDR1 LGHNA, CDR2 YSLEER. The CDR3 sequence is CASSQEGQGYGYTF. The CDR3 DNA sequence: TGCGCCAGCAGCCAAGAGGGACAGGGCTATGGCTACACCTTC.

The rearrangement links TRBV4-1 to TRBJ2-5, with D possibly being TRBD2 (6 bases). The germline V and J ends were trimmed by 1 base and 7 bases, with 16 bases remaining between them. The CDR3 spans 15 residues. The germline V gene encodes CDR1 MGHRA and CDR2 YSYEKL. The CDR3 loop reads CASSQAAQSGVTQYF. Written as DNA, the CDR3 is TGCGCCAGCAGCCAAGCCGCACAATCGGGGGTGACCCAGTACTTC.

This clonotype was counted only a few times. This chain connects TRBV5-1 to TRBJ1-1, with TRBD1 as a possible D gene (5 bases). Trimming took off 0 bases at V and 1 base at J, with 10 bases between the two ends. The CDR3 spans 15 residues. Germline CDR1 and CDR2: SGHRS and YFSETQ. The CDR3 DNA is TGCGCCAGCAGCTTGGTGCCAGGGAAGAACACTGAAGCTTTCTTT. Amino acid sequence: CASSLVPGKNTEAFF.

This clonotype has only a few counts. One end of the junction does not line up with germline, which may come from a read error. CDR3 loop: CASGFSAREQFF. The CDR3 region has the DNA TGCGCCAGCGGCTTCTCCGCCCGTGAGCAGTTCTTC. The genes are TRBV5-1 and TRBJ2-1; D is undetermined. Germline lookup yields CDR1 SGHRS and CDR2 YFSETQ. The length of the CDR3 is 12 residues.